Shown below are 30 T cell receptor beta chains from a single sample sequenced in a study of T-cell memory formation after mild COVID-19 (dated by TCRdb to about 2021). Libraries were constructed by 5' RACE. Instrument on record: Illumina NovaSeq 6000. The raw public reads went through TCRdb reprocessing: fastp at Q25, MiXCR clone calling, in-frame beta chains kept. A single entry per CDR3 protein holds the most common genes and DNA from its merged rows. The sample yields under 60,000 distinct CDR3 sequences; over 8.5% were counted once. The top ten hold approximately 10% of the sample. The sequenced sample was PBMCs or a T cell subset sorted from them (not recorded which). These receptors all stem from an adult woman who had mild COVID-19 (a few samples of this study predate the infection). The sample titles of this study are shuffled in the database, so cell type and time point are left out; the donor was told from shared clones.

Only a few counts were recorded for this clonotype. V and J are TRBV12-3 or TRBV12-4 and TRBJ1-5; D gene ambiguous. V was clipped by 4 bases and J by 4 bases, with 14 bases between them. The CDR3 is 15 amino acids. The CDR3 loop is CASSSDGASNQPQHF. In DNA, the CDR3 is TGTGCCAGCAGTTCGGACGGCGCCTCAAATCAGCCCCAGCATTTT.

The chain links TRBV5-1 to TRBJ2-3; TRBD1 agrees at 7 bases. The germline CDR1 and CDR2 sequences are SGHRS and YFSETQ. J lost 5 bases, V lost 2 bases, and 2 bases had no gene match. This CDR3 region has 13 residues. In DNA form, the CDR3 reads TGCGCCAGCAGCTTAACAGGGGTAGATACGCAGTATTTT. Encoded protein: CASSLTGVDTQYF.

This clonotype was found a few times. The V and J genes are TRBV7-2 and TRBJ1-2; TRBD1 might be the D (6 bases). V was cut by 1 base and J by 5 bases, with 14 bases left in between. The CDR3 runs 15 residues. Germline CDR1 is SGHTA and CDR2 is FQGNSA. The CDR3, as DNA: TGTGCCAGCAGCTTAGTGGGACACGACCCATATGGCTACACCTTC. It specifies CASSLVGHDPYGYTF.

This clonotype was recorded at least ten times. V gene TRBV30 combines with J gene TRBJ2-7; 9 bases agree with TRBD1. The V gene end was trimmed by 3 bases and the J gene end by 6 bases; junction bases not matched to a gene: 15. The CDR3 runs to 16 residues. In germline, CDR1 is GTSNPN, CDR2 SVGIG (reference sequence). The DNA for the CDR3 is TGTGCCTGGAGCCTCACAGGGGACAGGGTAAGGGGCGAGCAGTACTTC. Protein sequence: CAWSLTGDRVRGEQYF.

There are many counts of this clonotype. The J gene is TRBJ2-5, the V gene TRBV7-2; D not resolved. Germline V lookup: CDR1 SGHTA, CDR2 FQGNSA. The CDR3 contains 13 residues. V shed 3 bases and J shed 4 bases, with 9 bases lying between them. The CDR3 region has the DNA TGTGCCAGCAGCTTTGGGGTGGTAGAGACCCAGTACTTC. Amino acid sequence: CASSFGVVETQYF.

This clonotype was counted ten times or more. The J gene is TRBJ2-3, the V gene TRBV12-3 or TRBV12-4; 7 nucleotides line up with TRBD2. The CDR3 is 13 residues long. Losses at the gene ends were 6 bases for V and 8 bases for J; bases not matched to a gene: 8. This CDR3 is CASSPRLAVTQYF. CDR3 nucleotides: TGTGCCAGCAGCCCCCGGCTAGCGGTTACGCAGTATTTT.

The J gene is TRBJ2-5, the V gene TRBV20-1, with 10 bases lining up with TRBD2. CDR3 size: 17 residues. V lost 2 bases and J lost 3; bases outside the gene matches: 12. Germline V gives CDR1 DFQATT, CDR2 SNEGSKA (reference sequence). The chain's CDR3 is CSARKWASGGRKETQYF. CDR3 DNA sequence: TGCAGTGCTAGAAAGTGGGCTAGCGGGGGCCGGAAAGAGACCCAGTACTTC.

This clonotype was recorded a few times. The chain has TRBV4-2 and TRBJ2-2; D may be TRBD2 (7 bases). The CDR3 sequence is 17 residues long. The germline V and J ends were trimmed by 1 base and 1 base, with 13 bases remaining between them. From germline, CDR1 is LGHNA and CDR2 YNFKEQ. The CDR3 protein is CASSQVGGPGNTGELFF. CDR3 nucleotides: TGTGCCAGCAGCCAAGTGGGGGGGCCAGGGAACACCGGGGAGCTGTTTTTT.

This clonotype was observed a few times. V and J are TRBV3-1 and TRBJ1-1, with D perhaps matching TRBD1 (5 bases). Per germline, CDR1 LGHDT and CDR2 YNNKEL (reference sequence). Trimming shortened V by 0 bases and J by 0 bases, and 8 bases separated the two germline ends. This CDR3 is built from 15 residues. Here the CDR3 reads CASSQDPGLNTEAFF. CDR3 DNA: TGTGCCAGCAGCCAAGATCCAGGGCTGAACACTGAAGCTTTCTTT. The whole variable domain, remainder taken from reference TRBV3-1 and TRBJ1-1, is DTAVSQTPKYLVTQMGNDKSIKCEQNLGHDTMYWYKQDSKKFLKIMFSYNNKELIINETVPNRFSPKSPDKAHLNLHINSLELGDSAVYFCASSQDPGLNTEAFFGQGTRLTVV.

This clonotype was seen at least ten times. This rearrangement joins TRBV5-1 to TRBJ2-7; 11 bases align to TRBD2. The CDR3 is 15 amino acids. The trim removed 4 bases at V and 11 bases at J, leaving 14 bases unmatched. In germline, CDR1 is SGHRS, CDR2 YFSETQ. The CDR3 protein is CASSPGTSGTLREYF. CDR3 nucleotides: TGCGCCAGCAGCCCGGGGACTAGCGGAACACTCAGGGAGTACTTC.

This clonotype turned up a few times. This chain uses TRBV12-3 or TRBV12-4 with TRBJ2-5; no clear D gene. Trimming left V 6 bases short and J 4 bases short, with 12 bases between. CDR3 length: 13 amino acids. The chain's CDR3 is CASSSLERETQYF. The CDR3 nucleotides read TGTGCCAGCAGCTCGCTAGAACGAGAGACCCAGTACTTC.

This clonotype was recorded a few times. The CDR3 DNA reads as TGTGCCAGCAGCCAACAGAGAGTCGGGGAGCTGTTTTTT. This gives the protein CASSQQRVGELFF. The chain links TRBV14 to TRBJ2-2; D is uncertain. The CDR3 has 13 residues. Germline loops: CDR1 SGHDN, CDR2 FVKESK. Deletions cut 2 bases from V and 7 bases from J, with 8 bases between. The variable domain in full, with the rest retrieved from reference TRBV14 and TRBJ2-2, is EAGVTQFPSHSVIEKGQTVTLRCDPISGHDNLYWYRRVMGKEIKFLLHFVKESKQDESGMPNNRFLAERTGGTYSTLKVQPAELEDSGVYFCASSQQRVGELFFGEGSRLTVL.

The V gene is TRBV24-1, the J gene TRBJ1-5; 7 bases are a match to TRBD1. Germline trimming cut 6 bases from V and 9 bases from J; bases unmatched to any gene: 10. Germline V gene lookup returns CDR1 KGHDR and CDR2 SFDVKD. The CDR3 has 14 residues. The CDR3 region has the DNA TGTGCCACCAGTCAAGGGGGCCAGGATCGGCCCCAGCATTTT. As protein: CATSQGGQDRPQHF.

The rearrangement uses TRBV7-2 and TRBJ2-5; 7 bases fit TRBD2. J gave up 5 bases and V 1 base, and 4 bases lay outside the gene matches. This CDR3 has 14 amino acids. Germline lookup yields CDR1 SGHTA and CDR2 FQGNSA. This CDR3 reads CASSLGGRGETQYF. The CDR3 DNA reads TGTGCCAGCAGCTTAGGCGGGAGAGGGGAGACCCAGTACTTC.

This clonotype has only a few counts. The gene calls are TRBV7-2 and TRBJ2-7; D might be TRBD1 or TRBD2, each matching 5 bases. CDR3 length: 17 amino acids. Trimming removed 3 bases from V and 2 bases from J, with 20 bases in between. The germline CDR1 and CDR2 sequences are SGHTA and FQGNSA. In DNA form, the CDR3 reads TGTGCCAGCAGCTTGACGACCGGGACCCCCATCCCCTACGAGCAGTACTTC. Protein sequence: CASSLTTGTPIPYEQYF.

In its sample, this clonotype ranks as medium-sized. The chain is built from TRBV7-2 and TRBJ2-1; D remains ambiguous. With 1 base removed from V and 7 bases from J, the gap between germline ends came to 8 bases. There are 13 residues in the CDR3. Germline CDR1 SGHTA, CDR2 FQGNSA. The CDR3 region has the DNA TGTGCCAGCAGCTTAGATCAGCTGAATGAGCAGTTCTTC. It yields the protein CASSLDQLNEQFF.

The chain is built from TRBV29-1 and TRBJ2-7; weak D call: TRBD1 (6 bases). Between the trimmed V and J ends, which lost 6 bases and 0 bases, there was a span of 15 bases. This CDR3 region has 14 residues. CDR1 is SQVTM and CDR2 is ANQGSEA in the germline V gene. DNA of the CDR3: TGCAGCGTCAGACAGGATCCGAGCTCCTACGAGCAGTACTTC. This encodes CSVRQDPSSYEQYF.

This clonotype appeared many times. This CDR3 is CSQQGASYNEQFF. The DNA of the CDR3 is TGCAGTCAACAGGGGGCCTCGTACAATGAGCAGTTCTTC. The rearrangement uses TRBV20-1 and TRBJ2-1; 9 positions match TRBD1. The germline gives CDR1 DFQATT, CDR2 SNEGSKA (reference sequence). This CDR3 contains 13 residues. Losses at the gene ends were 8 bases for V and 4 bases for J; bases not matched to a gene: 6.

Within the sample, this clonotype is medium-sized. The chain combines TRBV13 with TRBJ2-1; 8 nucleotides match TRBD1. CDR3 length: 21 residues. Germline lookup yields CDR1 PRHDT and CDR2 FYEKMQ (reference sequence). Unmatched junction bases numbered 20, after V lost 4 bases and J lost 0 bases. The CDR3 spells CASSSFKPGQEVSSSYNEQFF. The DNA for the CDR3 is TGTGCCAGCAGCTCCTTTAAACCGGGACAGGAGGTTTCGAGCTCCTACAATGAGCAGTTCTTC.

The gene calls are TRBV4-3 and TRBJ2-3, with TRBD2 matching over 10 bases. Trimming cost V 1 base and J 2 bases; bases outside gene matches: 3. CDR1 is LGHNA and CDR2 is YSLEER in the germline V gene. This CDR3 spans 16 amino acids. CDR3 sequence: CASSQVLAGDTDTQYF. Written as DNA, the CDR3 is TGCGCCAGCAGCCAAGTTCTAGCGGGGGACACAGATACGCAGTATTTT.

This clonotype was counted between two and nine times. The chain carries TRBV6-5 and TRBJ1-6, with D hard to call. CDR3 length: 14 amino acids. Trimming cost V 5 bases and J 7 bases, with 12 bases left between them. CDR1 is MNHEY and CDR2 is SVGAGI in the germline V gene. CDR3 DNA sequence: TGTGCCAGCAGTGACGGGTTACCGAATTCACCCCTCCACTTT. Residues: CASSDGLPNSPLHF.

This clonotype has ten or more counts. The chain carries TRBV5-1 and TRBJ2-1, with a weak D call TRBD2 (6 bases). With 0 bases removed from V and 6 bases from J, the gap between germline ends came to 10 bases. This CDR3 comprises 14 residues. Germline V gene sequence: CDR1 SGHRS, CDR2 YFSETQ. The CDR3, as DNA: TGCGCCAGCAGCTTGGGGAGGGGACTCAATGAGCAGTTCTTC. Translating it yields CASSLGRGLNEQFF. The whole variable domain, remainder taken from reference TRBV5-1 and TRBJ2-1, is KAGVTQTPRYLIKTRGQQVTLSCSPISGHRSVSWYQQTPGQGLQFLFEYFSETQRNKGNFPGRFSGRQFSNSRSEMNVSTLELGDSALYLCASSLGRGLNEQFFGPGTRLTVL.

This clonotype was seen a handful of times. V gene TRBV7-2 combines with J gene TRBJ2-5; perhaps TRBD1 as D (6 bases). CDR3 length equals 14 residues. Trimming took off 0 bases at V and 2 bases at J, with 7 bases between the two ends. Germline CDR1 and CDR2: SGHTA and FQGNSA. CDR3 in DNA: TGTGCCAGCAGCTTAGCAGGACAGCAAGAGACCCAGTACTTC. Protein sequence: CASSLAGQQETQYF.

This clonotype was recorded at least ten times. The DNA for the CDR3 is TGCGCCAGCAGCTTGTTCCCAGGGACAGCCTACGAGCAGTACTTC. The encoded protein is CASSLFPGTAYEQYF. This chain uses TRBV5-1 with TRBJ2-7; 7 nucleotides match TRBD1. V dropped 1 base and J dropped 2; count of bases not matched to a gene: 6. There are 15 residues in the CDR3. Germline V gene lookup returns CDR1 SGHRS and CDR2 YFSETQ.

This clonotype has ten or more counts. V and J are TRBV20-1 and TRBJ2-1; D is unclear. The V end lost 3 bases, the J end lost 9 bases, and 12 bases lay between the germline ends. The CDR3 is 12 amino acids. Germline V CDR1 and CDR2: DFQATT, SNEGSKA (reference sequence). The CDR3 spells CSARTPAIEQFF. The CDR3 bases are TGCAGTGCTAGGACTCCCGCCATTGAGCAGTTCTTC.

In this sample, this clonotype turned up many times. The gene calls are TRBV7-3 and TRBJ2-1, with 10 bases matching TRBD2. CDR1 and CDR2 from the germline V gene are SGHTA and FQGTGA. The CDR3 covers 16 residues. Losses at the gene ends were 1 base for V and 4 bases for J; bases not matched to a gene: 4. CDR3 bases: TGTGCCAGCAGCTTAAGGACTAGCGGTGGGTACAATGAGCAGTTCTTC. Translating it yields CASSLRTSGGYNEQFF.

This clonotype was found a few times. The V gene is TRBV6-2 or TRBV6-3, the J gene TRBJ2-1; D possibly matches TRBD1 or TRBD2 (5 bases each). V dropped 5 bases and J dropped 0 bases, with 14 bases sitting between them. There are 16 residues in the CDR3. CDR1 and CDR2 from the germline V gene are MNHEY and SVGEGT. The chain's CDR3 is CASSNPGPSSYNEQFF. CDR3 DNA sequence: TGTGCCAGCAGTAACCCGGGACCGAGCTCCTACAATGAGCAGTTCTTC.

The chain joins TRBV9 to TRBJ2-1; D is unclear. V was trimmed by 3 bases and J by 4 bases, leaving 11 bases between them. Germline V gives CDR1 SGDLS, CDR2 YYNGEE. This CDR3 region has 14 residues. The CDR3 here is CASSGETGYNEQFF. CDR3 DNA: TGTGCCAGCAGCGGAGAGACCGGATACAATGAGCAGTTCTTC. Full variable domain (rest looked up from reference TRBV9 and TRBJ2-1): DSGVTQTPKHLITATGQRVTLRCSPRSGDLSVYWYQQSLDQGLQFLIQYYNGEERAKGNILERFSAQQFPDLHSELNLSSLELGDSALYFCASSGETGYNEQFFGPGTRLTVL.

This chain links TRBV27 with TRBJ2-2, with a possible D match to TRBD2 (6 bases). V lost 6 bases and J 1 base, leaving 9 bases between the germline ends. CDR1 is MNHEY and CDR2 is SMNVEV in the germline V gene (reference sequence). CDR3 length: 14 amino acids. CDR3 residues: CASRLARNTGELFF. CDR3 DNA sequence: TGTGCCAGCAGGCTAGCGCGGAACACCGGGGAGCTGTTTTTT.

This clonotype has a count of ten or more. This sequence joins TRBV7-2 and TRBJ2-2; a weak D match, TRBD1 (6 bases). Germline V gene data show CDR1 as SGHTA and CDR2 as FQGNSA. The CDR3 covers 15 residues. V gave up 6 bases and J gave up 0 bases, with 11 bases separating them. CDR3 nucleotides: TGTGCCAGCAGATACTACAGGGCGAACACCGGGGAGCTGTTTTTT. This translates into CASRYYRANTGELFF.